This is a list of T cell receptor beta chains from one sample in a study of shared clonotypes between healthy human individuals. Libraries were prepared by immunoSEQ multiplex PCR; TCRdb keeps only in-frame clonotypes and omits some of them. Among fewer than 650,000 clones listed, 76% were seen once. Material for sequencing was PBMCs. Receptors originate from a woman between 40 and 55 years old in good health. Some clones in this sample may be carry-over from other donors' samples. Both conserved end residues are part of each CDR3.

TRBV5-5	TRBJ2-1	CASSTQGDSYNEQFF
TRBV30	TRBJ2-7	CAWSVGSGGYYEQYF
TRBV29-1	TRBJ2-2	CSVNRLGGQGLTGELFF
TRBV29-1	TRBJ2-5	CSVGSTPQETQYF
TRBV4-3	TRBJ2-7	CASSQEVRPYEQYF
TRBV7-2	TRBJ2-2	CASSLAVASNTGELFF
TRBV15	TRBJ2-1	CATSREASAHNEQFF
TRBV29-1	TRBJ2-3	CSVGATGVDTQYF
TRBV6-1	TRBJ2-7	CASESGGAYEQYF
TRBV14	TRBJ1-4	CASSQGSKLFF
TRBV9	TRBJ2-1	CASSVASEQFF
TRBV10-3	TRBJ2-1	CAIRGTSGLRSYNEQFF
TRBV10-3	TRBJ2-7	CAIRRTGSSYEQYF
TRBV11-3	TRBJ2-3	CASSLGHSGDTQYF
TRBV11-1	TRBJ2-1	CASSSSLSEQFF
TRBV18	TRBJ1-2	CASSPELGPTRDYGYTF
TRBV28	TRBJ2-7	CASSPYTKQYF
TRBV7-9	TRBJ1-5	CASSASGGNQPQHF
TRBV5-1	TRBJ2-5	CASSPLAGGDETQYF
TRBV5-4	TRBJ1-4	CASSSTGHNEKLFF
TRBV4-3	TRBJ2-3	CASSRKLRGEGTDTQYF
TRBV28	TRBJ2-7	CASLKGTGVEQYF
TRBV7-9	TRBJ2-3	CASSYDGPDTQYF
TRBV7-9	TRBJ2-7	CASTRSKAPSYEQYF
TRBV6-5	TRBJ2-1	CASSRGTTDNEQFF
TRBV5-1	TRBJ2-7	CASTSSGNSYEQYF
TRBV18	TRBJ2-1	CASSPIPVDPISHNEQFF
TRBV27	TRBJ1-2	CATGGVGGYTF
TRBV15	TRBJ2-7	CATSSPGEGSGKTYEQYF
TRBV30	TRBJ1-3	CAWKKGFSGNTIYF
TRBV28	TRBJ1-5	CASSLPAGGNQPQHF
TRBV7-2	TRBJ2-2	CASSLPGRGAGELFF
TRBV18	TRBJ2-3	CASSVQGTSTDTQYF
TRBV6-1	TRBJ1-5	CASSVWTGTDQPQHF
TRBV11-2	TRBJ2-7	CASSFGTGPSYEQYF
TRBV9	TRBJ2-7	CASSVTGSNYEQYF
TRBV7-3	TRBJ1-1	CASSLRGGGPTGTNTEAFF
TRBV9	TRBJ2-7	CASSGMPPYEQYF
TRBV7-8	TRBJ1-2	CASSPRVSYGYTF
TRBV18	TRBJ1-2	CASSPGQGADYGYTF
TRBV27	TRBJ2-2	CASSPSGVTGELFF